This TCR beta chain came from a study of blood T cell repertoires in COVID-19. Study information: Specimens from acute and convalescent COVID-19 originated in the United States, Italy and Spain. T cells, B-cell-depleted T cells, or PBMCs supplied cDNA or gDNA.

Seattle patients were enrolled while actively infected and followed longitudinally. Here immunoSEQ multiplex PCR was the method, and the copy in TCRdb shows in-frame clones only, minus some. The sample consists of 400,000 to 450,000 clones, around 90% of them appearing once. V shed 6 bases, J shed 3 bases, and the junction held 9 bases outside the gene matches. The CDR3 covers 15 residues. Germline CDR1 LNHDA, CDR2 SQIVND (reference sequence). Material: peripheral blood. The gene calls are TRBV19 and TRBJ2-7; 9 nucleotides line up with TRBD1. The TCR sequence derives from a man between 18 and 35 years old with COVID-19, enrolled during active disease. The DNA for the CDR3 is TGTGCCAGTAGCCAACCGGGACAGGGTTTCTACGAGCAGTACTTC. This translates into CASSQPGQGFYEQYF.